What follows describes a single T cell receptor beta chain. It lacks a known antigen. No base-level quality is on record; no much larger clone is a single base apart. Participants in the prospective study were enrolled through a virtual design, were aged about 18 to 100 years, and lived in 24 United States geographic areas. In the prospective study, participants were assigned to cohorts based on the clinical history participants reported in a screening survey and a study questionnaire. Exposed participants were defined as having been in contact with someone with a PCR-confirmed or clinician-diagnosed COVID-19 case within 2 weeks of study entry. Each participant in the prospective study had whole blood, serum and a nasopharyngeal or oropharyngeal swab collected by mobile phlebotomists. Additional blood draws and questionnaires over a 2-month period could optionally be provided by prospective study participants. Before DNA extraction, prospective study blood samples were shipped either frozen or at room temperature.

The immunoSEQ Assay, a bias-controlled multiplex PCR, was used to amplify TCRbeta CDR3 regions from genomic DNA. Processing in the source paper ran as follows. Nucleated cell counts per sample were estimated from amplification of reference gene primers within the assay. To quantify the absolute abundance of each unique TCRbeta CDR3 rearrangement, sequence reads were collapsed and filtered. For each sample, productive Simpson clonality was calculated as the square root of Simpson's diversity index over productive rearrangements. TCRdb holds this immuneACCESS table with in-frame rearrangements only. Some clones are missing; in checked studies, unresolved V genes explain under half, and the rest has no known cause. The DNA gave D and trimming, while V, J and clone size come from that table. The sample profile shows about 220,000 clones; around 90% of them were found once. About 15% of the sample rests with the top ten.

The sample originates from a study of blood T cell repertoires in COVID-19 (dated by TCRdb to 2020 to 2022). The study in broad terms: Samples covering the acute and convalescent phases of COVID-19 were provided by collaborators in the United States, Italy and Spain. The material from the prospective study consisted of cDNA or gDNA derived from T cells, B-cell-depleted T cells, or PBMCs. The dataset comprised deeply sampled blood TCRbeta repertoires from subjects exposed to, actively infected with, or recovered from COVID-19. The repertoires were made available in a free public database intended to serve as a resource for research on the immune response to SARS-CoV-2. Samples were obtained from the ongoing ImmuneRACE study (first 160 participants) and from over 1,000 subjects provided by 6 global collaborators. The sample metadata nearly always contained a de-identified subject ID, COVID-19 status, age in years and sex. Where available, HLA class I and class II types were taken from metadata supplied by the sample provider and were not determined by assay-based typing. The paper as a whole reports these results and caveats: How much clinical and demographic metadata was included differed by source and by participant, and the metadata was provided uncurated.

Taken from cysteine to phenylalanine, the CDR3 has 15 residues. Only the CDR3 DNA is retained, 45 bases long and in frame from the first base. Sequences MGHDK (CDR1) and SYGVNS (CDR2) are obtained from the germline V gene. V trim: 6 bases; J trim: 0 bases; unmatched bases: 5. The clonotype comes from a man younger than 40 who had been exposed to COVID-19. The V and J segments used are TRBV25-1 and TRBJ2-1; 7 nucleotides in the junction match TRBD1. The sample taken for sequencing was PBMCs or T cells enriched from blood (not recorded which). Here the CDR3 is given as CASRPPGGSYNEQFF. The nucleotides are TGTGCCAGCAGACCTCCAGGGGGCTCCTACAATGAGCAGTTCTTC.